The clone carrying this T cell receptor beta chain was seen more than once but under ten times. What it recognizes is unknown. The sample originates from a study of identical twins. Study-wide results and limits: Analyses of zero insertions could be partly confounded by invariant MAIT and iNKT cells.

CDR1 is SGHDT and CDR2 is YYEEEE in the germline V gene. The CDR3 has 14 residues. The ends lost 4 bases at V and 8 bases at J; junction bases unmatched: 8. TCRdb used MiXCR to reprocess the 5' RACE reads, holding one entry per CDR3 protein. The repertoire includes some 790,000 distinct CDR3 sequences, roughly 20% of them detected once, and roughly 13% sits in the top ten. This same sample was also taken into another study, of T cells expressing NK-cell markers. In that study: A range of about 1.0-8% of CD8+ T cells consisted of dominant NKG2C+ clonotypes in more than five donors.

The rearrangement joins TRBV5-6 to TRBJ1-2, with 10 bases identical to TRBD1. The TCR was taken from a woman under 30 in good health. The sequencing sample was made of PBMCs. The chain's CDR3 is CASSRPDRGHGYTF. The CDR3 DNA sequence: TGTGCCAGCAGCCGCCCTGACAGGGGGCACGGCTACACCTTC.